This T cell receptor beta chain was captured in a study of blood T cells in healthy people across ages. Each sample yielded at least 5.5 micrograms of PBMC total RNA. A second 7 to 11 cycle PCR used barcoded and J-beta primers. In TCRdb, the 5' RACE reads were re-called with MiXCR into one record per CDR3 protein. In the table there are more than 650,000 distinct CDR3 sequences, about a quarter of which are singletons. The data were also submitted as part of a second study, on T cells of mothers and their children. That work adds: Six children, together with their three healthy Caucasian mothers, made up the donors. Second-round PCR products received sample barcodes and 2-4 random nucleotides from the M1S primer. Every mother supplied over 9.5 million TCR beta CDR3 reads and every child 2.5 million to 3.5 million.

The TCR was taken from a boy aged 5 to 17 in good health. The sequenced sample consisted of blood.

The CDR3 reads CSARPVGRGSGANVLTF. The CDR3 nucleotides read TGCAGTGCTAGACCTGTAGGACGGGGCTCTGGGGCCAACGTCCTGACTTTC. The rearrangement joins TRBV20-1 to TRBJ2-6, with D perhaps matching TRBD2 (5 bases). V lost 2 bases and J 0 bases, leaving 14 bases between the germline ends. Germline V gene lookup returns CDR1 DFQATT and CDR2 SNEGSKA (reference sequence). This CDR3 region has 17 residues.